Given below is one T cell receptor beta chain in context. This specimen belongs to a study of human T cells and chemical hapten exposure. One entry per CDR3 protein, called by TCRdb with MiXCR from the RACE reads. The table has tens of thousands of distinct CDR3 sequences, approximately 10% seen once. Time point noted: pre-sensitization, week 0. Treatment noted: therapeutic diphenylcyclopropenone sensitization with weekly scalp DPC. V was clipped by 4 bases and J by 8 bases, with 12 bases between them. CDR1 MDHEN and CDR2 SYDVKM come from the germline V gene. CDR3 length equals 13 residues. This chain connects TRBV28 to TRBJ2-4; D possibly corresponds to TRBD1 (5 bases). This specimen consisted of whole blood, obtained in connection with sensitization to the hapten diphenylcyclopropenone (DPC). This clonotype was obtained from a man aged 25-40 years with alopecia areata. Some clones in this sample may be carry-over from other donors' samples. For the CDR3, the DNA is TGTGCCAGCAGTTCGACAGACTTGGACATTCAGTACTTC. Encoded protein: CASSSTDLDIQYF.